This entry describes one T cell receptor beta chain. This sample was included in a study of CD8 T cells in Susac syndrome. Roughly 0.45 to 1 ug RNA was reverse transcribed with random hexamers. Using its own MiXCR run on the immunoSEQ multiplex PCR reads, TCRdb lists one record per CDR3 protein. The sample yields 95,000 or so distinct CDR3 sequences, just under 95% seen once. Healthy donors, matched for age and sex, constituted the control group. The CDR3 is made up of 13 amino acids. Germline values: CDR1 SGDLS, CDR2 YYNGEE. V shed 3 bases and J shed 2 bases, with 7 bases lying between them. The chain uses TRBV9 and TRBJ2-3; D unresolved. This clonotype originated in a human donor in good health. Sample: CD8+ T cells from PBMCs. For the CDR3, the DNA is TGTGCCAGCAGCGGCCGTATCACAGATACGCAGTATTTT. Protein: CASSGRITDTQYF.